This paragraph covers one TCR beta chain sequence. Only in-frame clones appear in the TCRdb table, and some are missing; sequencing was by immunoSEQ multiplex PCR. The sample yields around 99,000 clones, 90% seen once. The sample belongs to a study of control samples from healthy donors and cancer patients. This CDR3 is 17 amino acids long. The germline CDR1 and CDR2 sequences are SGHDN and FVKESK. V dropped 11 bases and J dropped 1 base, with 23 bases sitting between them. This receptor was obtained from a human donor in good health. The donor label of this sample is uncertain. The chain combines TRBV14 with TRBJ2-2; a possible D gene is TRBD2 (7 bases). Sequenced input: blood. CDR3 in amino acids: CAEPAGAPPWNTGELFF. For the CDR3, the DNA is TGTGCCGAACCTGCGGGGGCCCCGCCTTGGAACACCGGGGAGCTGTTTTTT.